The rows below give T cell receptor beta chains drawn from one sample of a study of regulatory and conventional T cells in RAG deficiency. Assay used: immunoSEQ multiplex PCR; TCRdb lists only in-frame clones, some missing. Of under 35,000 clones listed, just under 90% are singletons. The same sample was also studied in work on regulatory T cells.

Sequenced input: CD8+ T cells sorted from blood. Receptors were obtained from a human donor in good health. CDR3s include the opening cysteine and the closing phenylalanine or tryptophan. The D gene is left open where the match is weak. The size field is filled for only some rows; it gives once, few, many or a size class.

J gene,clone size,V gene,D gene,CDR3 protein,CDR3 DNA
TRBJ1-2,NA,TRBV27,NA,CASSSGAPGYGYTF,TGTGCCAGCAGTTCCGGAGCGCCCGGCTATGGCTACACCTTC
TRBJ2-1,NA,TRBV19,NA,CASSRDNYNEQFF,TGTGCCAGTAGTAGGGACAACTACAATGAGCAGTTCTTC
TRBJ2-7,NA,TRBV6-1,TRBD1,CASSSGGYYEQYF,TGTGCCAGCAGTTCAGGGGGCTACTACGAGCAGTACTTC
TRBJ2-3,NA,TRBV5-1,NA,CASSLAPSTDTQYF,TGCGCCAGCAGCCTCGCCCCTAGCACAGATACGCAGTATTTT
TRBJ2-7,NA,TRBV6-4,NA,CASSDREAYEQYF,TGTGCCAGCAGTGACAGGGAGGCCTACGAGCAGTACTTC
TRBJ2-2,NA,TRBV27,NA,CASSLNPNTGELFF,TGTGCCAGCAGTCTGAACCCGAACACCGGGGAGCTGTTTTTT
TRBJ1-2,NA,TRBV18,NA,CASSPPGSLTPGPYGYTF,TGTGCCAGCTCACCACCAGGTTCCCTGACACCGGGCCCCTATGGCTACACCTTC
TRBJ2-5,NA,TRBV5-6,NA,CASSQDGETQYF,TGTGCCAGCAGCCAGGACGGAGAGACCCAGTACTTC
TRBJ2-7,NA,TRBV5-1,NA,CASSLSAGSEQYF,TGCGCCAGCAGCTTGAGTGCCGGGAGCGAGCAGTACTTC
TRBJ1-3,NA,TRBV19,NA,CASSILGSGNTIYF,TGTGCCAGTAGTATACTCGGCTCTGGAAACACCATATATTTT
TRBJ2-1,NA,TRBV18,TRBD2,CASSPPVTSYFEQFF,TGTGCCAGCTCACCACCGGTGACTAGCTATTTCGAGCAGTTCTTC
TRBJ1-4,few,TRBV27,NA,CASSPTGLATNEKLFF,TGTGCCAGCAGTCCGACAGGTCTTGCAACTAATGAAAAACTGTTTTTT
TRBJ2-1,NA,TRBV27,NA,CASSLGLATYNEQFF,TGTGCCAGCAGTTTAGGCCTAGCGACCTACAATGAGCAGTTCTTC
TRBJ2-3,NA,TRBV5-4,NA,CASSFPIEDTQYF,TGTGCCAGCAGCTTCCCCATAGAAGATACGCAGTATTTT
TRBJ1-1,NA,TRBV5-1,NA,CASSLANGLDTEAFF,TGCGCCAGCAGCTTGGCCAACGGGCTGGACACTGAAGCTTTCTTT
TRBJ2-1,NA,TRBV2,TRBD2,CASGSLAAEAGEQFF,TGTGCCAGCGGGTCCCTAGCGGCCGAAGCCGGTGAGCAGTTCTTC
TRBJ2-7,NA,TRBV11-3,TRBD1,CASSPGQGEEQYF,TGTGCCAGCAGCCCGGGACAGGGGGAAGAGCAGTACTTC
TRBJ1-1,NA,TRBV27,TRBD1,CASELLGTGEAFF,TGTGCCAGCGAACTATTGGGGACAGGTGAAGCTTTCTTT
TRBJ1-6,NA,TRBV5-6,NA,CASSLGGLSGSPLHF,TGTGCCAGCAGCTTGGGGGGGCTTAGCGGGTCACCCCTCCACTTT
TRBJ1-1,NA,TRBV18,NA,CASSPLGLLSNTEAFF,TGTGCCAGCTCACCTCTGGGACTCCTAAGTAACACTGAAGCTTTCTTT
TRBJ2-3,NA,TRBV10-1,TRBD2,CASSEASGGTTDTQYF,TGCGCCAGCAGTGAGGCTAGCGGGGGAACCACAGATACGCAGTATTTT
TRBJ1-3,NA,TRBV4-1,NA,CASSQGVSGNTIYF,TGCGCCAGCAGCCAAGGGGTCTCTGGAAACACCATATATTTT
TRBJ1-2,NA,TRBV15,NA,CATSSGQSYTF,TGTGCCACCAGCAGCGGACAGAGCTACACCTTC
TRBJ2-7,once,TRBV10-3,NA,CAILDDSSYEQYF,TGTGCCATCTTGGACGACTCATCCTACGAGCAGTACTTC
TRBJ1-1,NA,TRBV5-6,TRBD1,CASSFRQGRQAFF,TGTGCCAGCAGCTTCCGACAGGGTAGACAAGCTTTCTTT
TRBJ2-3,NA,TRBV28,NA,CASSTNTQYF,TGTGCCAGCTCTACCAATACGCAGTATTTT
TRBJ2-2,NA,TRBV27,NA,CASSLYFRGSAGELFF,TGTGCCAGCAGTTTATACTTCAGGGGATCGGCCGGGGAGCTGTTTTTT
TRBJ2-5,NA,TRBV19,NA,CARGPGQETQYF,TGTGCCAGAGGACCGGGACAAGAGACCCAGTACTTC
TRBJ1-2,NA,TRBV5-6,TRBD1,CASSRDRANPLYGYTF,TGTGCCAGCAGCCGGGACAGGGCCAATCCCCTCTATGGCTACACCTTC
TRBJ2-5,NA,TRBV15,TRBD2,CATSGVASGRETQYF,TGTGCCACCAGCGGAGTTGCTAGCGGGCGGGAGACCCAGTACTTC
TRBJ2-7,NA,TRBV7-2,NA,CASSSGYSYEQYF,TGTGCCAGCAGCTCTGGATACTCCTACGAGCAGTACTTC
TRBJ2-3,NA,TRBV4-1,NA,CASSPGTDTQYF,TGCGCCAGCAGCCCAGGGACAGATACGCAGTATTTT
TRBJ2-7,NA,TRBV19,TRBD1,CASSIELSRTGGPTYEQYF,TGTGCCAGTAGTATAGAACTTTCGAGGACAGGGGGTCCCACCTACGAGCAGTACTTC
TRBJ2-7,NA,TRBV7-2,TRBD2,CASSWARGLAGGSYEQYF,TGTGCCAGCAGCTGGGCAAGAGGGCTAGCGGGGGGATCCTACGAGCAGTACTTC
TRBJ1-1,NA,TRBV19,NA,CASSITTEAFF,TGTGCCAGTAGTATAACTACTGAAGCTTTCTTT
TRBJ2-1,NA,TRBV6-6,TRBD2,CASSYLVAGDKDEQFF,TGTGCCAGCAGTTACCTGGTAGCGGGAGATAAGGATGAGCAGTTCTTC
TRBJ2-2,NA,TRBV6-5,NA,CAGSYGVYTGELFF,TGTGCCGGCAGTTACGGGGTGTATACCGGGGAGCTGTTTTTT
TRBJ2-3,NA,TRBV9,TRBD2,CASSASSGGSDTQYF,TGTGCCAGCAGCGCGTCTAGCGGGGGGTCAGATACGCAGTATTTT
TRBJ2-7,NA,TRBV6-5,NA,CASMSDLSYEQYF,TGTGCCAGCATGTCGGACCTGTCCTACGAGCAGTACTTC
TRBJ1-1,NA,TRBV6-6,NA,CASSYSLNTEAFF,TGTGCCAGCAGTTACTCACTGAACACTGAAGCTTTCTTT
TRBJ2-6,NA,TRBV10-1,NA,CASSGSGANVLTF,TGCGCCAGCAGTGGGTCTGGGGCCAACGTCCTGACTTTC
TRBJ2-7,once,TRBV19,TRBD1,CASSIRGQGDSRHYSYEQYF,TGTGCCAGTAGTATACGCGGACAGGGGGATAGCCGGCACTACTCCTACGAGCAGTACTTC
TRBJ2-7,once,TRBV11-3,NA,CASSLGAYEQYF,TGTGCCAGCAGCTTAGGAGCCTACGAGCAGTACTTC
TRBJ2-5,NA,TRBV13,TRBD2,CASSYRLAGEETQYF,TGTGCCAGCAGCTACCGACTAGCGGGGGAAGAGACCCAGTACTTC
TRBJ1-1,NA,TRBV19,TRBD1,CASSTDYRGSGNTEAFF,TGTGCCAGTAGTACCGACTACAGGGGATCGGGGAACACTGAAGCTTTCTTT
TRBJ1-3,NA,TRBV30,NA,CAWDHGGTATSGNTIYF,TGTGCCTGGGACCATGGGGGGACGGCAACCTCTGGAAACACCATATATTTT
TRBJ2-5,once,TRBV11-2,TRBD1,CASIGDSTYQETQYF,TGTGCCAGCATAGGGGACAGTACGTACCAAGAGACCCAGTACTTC
TRBJ1-3,once,TRBV7-8,NA,CASSPTANSGNTIYF,TGTGCCAGCAGCCCGACAGCCAACTCTGGAAACACCATATATTTT
TRBJ2-3,NA,TRBV30,TRBD1,CAWSVGQGPDTQYF,TGTGCCTGGAGTGTTGGACAGGGGCCCGATACGCAGTATTTT
TRBJ1-4,NA,TRBV29-1,NA,CSVKVSGEWNEKLFF,TGCAGCGTTAAAGTATCGGGGGAGTGGAATGAAAAACTGTTTTTT
TRBJ1-1,few,TRBV14,NA,CASSQDMRGKAFF,TGTGCCAGCAGCCAAGACATGAGGGGAAAAGCTTTCTTT